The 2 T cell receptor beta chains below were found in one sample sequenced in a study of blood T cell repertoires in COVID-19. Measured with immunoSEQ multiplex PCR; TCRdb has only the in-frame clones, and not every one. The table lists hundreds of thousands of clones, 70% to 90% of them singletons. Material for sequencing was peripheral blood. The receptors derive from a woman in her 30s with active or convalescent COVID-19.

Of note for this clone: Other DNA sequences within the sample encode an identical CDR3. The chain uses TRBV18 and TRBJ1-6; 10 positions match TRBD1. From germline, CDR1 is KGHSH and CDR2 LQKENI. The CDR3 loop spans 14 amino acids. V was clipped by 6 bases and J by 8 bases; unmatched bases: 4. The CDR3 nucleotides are TGTGCCAGCTCTCCCGGGACAGGGGATTCACCCCTCCACTTT. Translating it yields CASSPGTGDSPLHF.

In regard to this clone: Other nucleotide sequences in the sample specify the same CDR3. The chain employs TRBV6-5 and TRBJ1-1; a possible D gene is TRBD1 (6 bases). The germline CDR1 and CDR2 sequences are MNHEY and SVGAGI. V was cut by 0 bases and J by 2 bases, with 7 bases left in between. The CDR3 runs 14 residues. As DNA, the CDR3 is TGTGCCAGCAGTTACTCCAGGGGCAACACTGAAGCTTTCTTT. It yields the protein CASSYSRGNTEAFF.